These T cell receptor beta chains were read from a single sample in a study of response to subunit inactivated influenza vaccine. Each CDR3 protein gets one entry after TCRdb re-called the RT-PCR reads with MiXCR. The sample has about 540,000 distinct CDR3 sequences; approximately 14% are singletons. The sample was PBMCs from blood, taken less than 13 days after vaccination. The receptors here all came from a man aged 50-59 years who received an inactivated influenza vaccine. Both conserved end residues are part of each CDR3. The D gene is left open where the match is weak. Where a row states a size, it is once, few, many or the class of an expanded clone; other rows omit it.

TGTGCCAGCAGCGATGACAGGGACACTGAAGCTTTCTTT	CASSDDRDTEAFF	TRBV11-3	TRBJ1-1	-	TRBD1
TGTGCCAGCAGTTGGACGGTCTCTGGGGCCAACGTCCTGACTTTC	CASSWTVSGANVLTF	TRBV2	TRBJ2-6	once	-
TGTGCCAGCAGTTGGGAACCGGGACTAGCGGACAATGAGCAGTTCTTC	CASSWEPGLADNEQFF	TRBV28	TRBJ2-1	many	TRBD2
TGCGCCAGCAGCTTGGGTGTGGAGAACACCGGGGAGCTGTTTTTT	CASSLGVENTGELFF	TRBV5-1	TRBJ2-2	-	-
TGTGCCAGCGGACTAGCGGGAGGGCCGCCCTACAATGAGCAGTTCTTC	CASGLAGGPPYNEQFF	TRBV7-9	TRBJ2-1	few	TRBD2
TGCGCCAGCAGCCAAGGTAGCCCTCCGCAGCCCCAGCATTTT	CASSQGSPPQPQHF	TRBV4-1	TRBJ1-5	-	-
TGCGCCAGCAGCTCGGAGGGACAGGGATGGGAAAAACTGTTTTTT	CASSSEGQGWEKLFF	TRBV5-1	TRBJ1-4	-	TRBD1
TGCGCCAGCAGCTTGGAGGGAGAGATCACAGATACGCAGTATTTT	CASSLEGEITDTQYF	TRBV5-1	TRBJ2-3	many	-
TGCGCCAGCAGAGACCCCGGGAACACAGATACGCAGTATTTT	CASRDPGNTDTQYF	TRBV5-1	TRBJ2-3	few	-
TGTGCCAGCTCACCTACAGGGGGCAACTCACCCCTCCACTTT	CASSPTGGNSPLHF	TRBV18	TRBJ1-6	-	TRBD1
TGTGCCAGCAGCAAAGGGACTAGCGGGGGCAGCTACGAGCAGTACTTC	CASSKGTSGGSYEQYF	TRBV6-1	TRBJ2-7	-	TRBD2
TGCAGTGCGGGTCGGACGGGGTACGGGGAGCTGTTTTTT	CSAGRTGYGELFF	TRBV20-1	TRBJ2-2	many	-
TGCAGTGTCTACAGAGCTACCTACGAGCAGTACTTC	CSVYRATYEQYF	TRBV20-1	TRBJ2-7	-	-
TGTGCCACCAGCGGGACTAGCGGGACCCACGAGCAGTACTTC	CATSGTSGTHEQYF	TRBV15	TRBJ2-7	once	TRBD2
TGCAGTGCTATGACTTTGGGGCAAGGGGCCTACGAGCAGTACTTC	CSAMTLGQGAYEQYF	TRBV20-1	TRBJ2-7	-	-
TGCGCCAGCAGCCAAGATCTCAGCGATTATAGCTCCTACGAGCAGTACTTC	CASSQDLSDYSSYEQYF	TRBV4-3	TRBJ2-7	-	-
TGTGCCAGCAGCCCCCCCAGGCGGGAGGGCCTTTTCACAGATACGCAGTATTTT	CASSPPRREGLFTDTQYF	TRBV11-2	TRBJ2-3	-	TRBD2
TGTGCCACCTGGGACATCGCTAATGAAAAACTGTTTTTT	CATWDIANEKLFF	TRBV6-6	TRBJ1-4	-	-
TGCAGTGCTAAGGGCACTAAAAGAGCGAACACCGGGGAGCTGTTTTTT	CSAKGTKRANTGELFF	TRBV20-1	TRBJ2-2	-	-
TGTGCCAGCAGTTACCCGGAAACAGATACGCAGTATTTT	CASSYPETDTQYF	TRBV6-6	TRBJ2-3	many	-
TGTGCCAGCAGCTTTTTGCAAGGCGGAAATGAGCAGTACTTC	CASSFLQGGNEQYF	TRBV5-6	TRBJ2-7	-	-
TGCGCCAGCAGCTTGGATCCCAGGGGGCTGGATGGCTACACCTTC	CASSLDPRGLDGYTF	TRBV5-1	TRBJ1-2	few	TRBD1
TGTGCCAGCAGCTTAAAGGGGGCCAGTGAGCAGTTCTTC	CASSLKGASEQFF	TRBV7-3	TRBJ2-1	many	TRBD1
TGTGCCAGCAGCTGGCTGGGGGGGGCAAGCCCAGATACGCAGTATTTT	CASSWLGGASPDTQYF	TRBV7-2	TRBJ2-3	few	-
TGTGCCTGGATAGCGGGGGGGTCCAATGAGCAGTTCTTC	CAWIAGGSNEQFF	TRBV30	TRBJ2-1	-	TRBD2
TGTGCCACCAGCAGATCGGGACTCCTGGCATCTCATGAGCAGTTCTTC	CATSRSGLLASHEQFF	TRBV15	TRBJ2-1	few	-
TGCAGTGCTAGACCGACTAGCTCCCTCGAGCAGTACTTC	CSARPTSSLEQYF	TRBV20-1	TRBJ2-7	many	TRBD2
TGTGCCAGCAGTTTACGAGGGGGCGTGAACACTGAAGCTTTCTTT	CASSLRGGVNTEAFF	TRBV12-3/TRBV12-4	TRBJ1-1	many	TRBD1
TGTGCCAGTAGTATAGATGACAGGGTCCCTGAAGCTTTCTTT	CASSIDDRVPEAFF	TRBV19	TRBJ1-1	-	TRBD1
TGTGCCATCAGTGGTGGTGTAGCTGAGACCCAGTACTTC	CAISGGVAETQYF	TRBV10-3	TRBJ2-5	-	-
TGCGCCAGCAAAACAGGGTTCTATAGCAATCAGCCCCAGCATTTT	CASKTGFYSNQPQHF	TRBV4-1	TRBJ1-5	many	-
TGTGCCAGCAGATGGGGACAGGGGAACTCCTACGAGCAGTACTTC	CASRWGQGNSYEQYF	TRBV5-5	TRBJ2-7	-	TRBD1
TGCGCCAGCAGCGTAGCGGATACCTACGAGCAGTACTTC	CASSVADTYEQYF	TRBV5-1	TRBJ2-7	many	-
TGTGCCAGCAGCGTAGGTGCGGACACCTCTGGGGCCAACGTCCTGACTTTC	CASSVGADTSGANVLTF	TRBV9	TRBJ2-6	-	-
TGCGCCAGCAGCTTGGAACAGTCTGGGGCCAACGTCCTGACTTTC	CASSLEQSGANVLTF	TRBV5-1	TRBJ2-6	few	-